This is a list of T cell receptor beta chains from one sample in a study of blood T cell repertoires in COVID-19. Some clones are missing from TCRdb's copy, which holds only in-frame ones; the method was immunoSEQ multiplex PCR. The repertoire has hundreds of thousands of clones, nearly 90% of them found once; the top ten carry 1.7%. The sequenced material came from PBMCs or T cells enriched from blood (not recorded which). These receptors all come from a woman younger than 35 with acute COVID-19. CDR3s include the opening cysteine and the closing phenylalanine or tryptophan. D genes are given only for firm matches. Size is omitted from some rows. Given values are once, few, many or a class for expanded clones.

abundance	d_gene	v_gene	len	j_gene	CDR3aa	CDR3nt
once	TRBD1	TRBV27	15	TRBJ1-1	CASSLSGTGGTEAFF	TGTGCCAGCAGTTTATCGGGAACAGGGGGAACTGAAGCTTTCTTT
-	-	TRBV2	14	TRBJ1-4	CASRTTAAGEKLFF	TGTGCCAGCAGGACGACAGCTGCGGGGGAAAAACTGTTTTTT
-	TRBD1	TRBV18	13	TRBJ1-1	CASSPQGYTEAFF	TGTGCCAGCTCTCCACAGGGGTACACTGAAGCTTTCTTT
once	TRBD1	TRBV18	16	TRBJ2-1	CASSPATGTGGNEQFF	TGTGCCAGCTCACCAGCGACCGGGACAGGGGGCAATGAGCAGTTCTTC
-	TRBD2	TRBV19	14	TRBJ2-7	CASRPRDYNSAQYF	TGTGCCAGTAGACCCCGGGACTACAATTCAGCGCAGTACTTC
-	TRBD1	TRBV29-1	14	TRBJ1-4	CSARSPGQGGKLFF	TGCAGCGCGCGGTCTCCGGGACAGGGGGGAAAACTGTTTTTT
-	-	TRBV7-9	12	TRBJ2-3	CASSLASPPQYF	TGTGCCAGCAGCTTAGCGAGTCCCCCCCAGTATTTT
few	TRBD2	TRBV3-1/TRBV3-2	16	TRBJ2-4	CASSQASSGWKNIQYF	TGTGCCAGCAGCCAAGCCTCTAGCGGGTGGAAAAACATTCAGTACTTC
-	-	TRBV27	13	TRBJ2-7	CASSPLSSYEQYF	TGTGCCAGCAGTCCCCTAAGCTCCTACGAGCAGTACTTC
-	-	TRBV2	15	TRBJ2-7	CARSAIGSGAPGKYF	TGTGCCAGGTCTGCTATCGGCTCAGGCGCCCCAGGGAAGTACTTC
-	TRBD1	TRBV5-6	14	TRBJ1-6	CASSLGQGGSPLHF	TGTGCCAGCAGCTTGGGACAGGGGGGTTCACCCCTCCACTTT
-	-	TRBV28	16	TRBJ2-1	CASSPNKRQFYNEQFF	TGTGCCAGCAGTCCGAACAAGCGGCAGTTTTACAATGAGCAGTTCTTC
-	TRBD1	TRBV5-1	14	TRBJ1-1	CASSPGTENTEAFF	TGCGCCAGCAGCCCTGGGACAGAGAACACTGAAGCTTTCTTT
-	-	TRBV7-2	13	TRBJ1-5	CASSLRGQEPQHF	TGTGCCAGCAGCTTAAGGGGTCAGGAGCCCCAGCATTTT
once	-	TRBV7-9	14	TRBJ2-3	CASSLGLGTDTQYF	TGTGCCAGCAGCTTAGGGCTGGGCACAGATACGCAGTATTTT
once	TRBD2	TRBV7-2	15	TRBJ2-3	CASSSQTSEGDTQYF	TGTGCCAGCAGCTCGCAGACTAGCGAGGGAGATACGCAGTATTTT
-	TRBD2	TRBV11-3	15	TRBJ2-1	CASSLVAGVSNEQFF	TGTGCCAGCAGCTTGGTCGCGGGAGTTAGCAATGAGCAGTTCTTC
-	TRBD1	TRBV27	15	TRBJ1-5	CASSTRTGVNQPQHF	TGTGCCAGCAGTACCCGGACAGGGGTGAATCAGCCCCAGCATTTT
-	-	TRBV5-4	15	TRBJ1-1	CASSSPGTQSFEAFF	TGTGCCAGCAGCTCTCCCGGGACACAGAGCTTTGAAGCTTTCTTT
-	-	TRBV3-1/TRBV3-2	16	TRBJ2-1	CASSQVTGSSYNEQFF	TGTGCCAGCAGCCAAGTTACCGGGAGTTCCTACAATGAGCAGTTCTTC
-	TRBD2	TRBV2	14	TRBJ2-2	CASTGLVRTGELFF	TGTGCCAGCACAGGACTAGTTAGGACCGGGGAGCTGTTTTTT
-	-	TRBV18	15	TRBJ2-7	CASSPETSGSYEQYF	TGTGCCAGCTCACCAGAAACTAGTGGTTCCTACGAGCAGTACTTC
few	-	TRBV3-1/TRBV3-2	14	TRBJ1-1	CASSRGGANTEAFF	TGTGCCAGCAGCCGCGGGGGAGCGAACACTGAAGCTTTCTTT
-	TRBD1	TRBV28	16	TRBJ2-1	CASSLPGQRTNNEQFF	TGTGCCAGCAGTCTACCGGGACAGCGTACGAACAATGAGCAGTTCTTC
-	-	TRBV11-2	13	TRBJ1-5	CASSLAPGEAQHF	TGTGCCAGCAGCTTAGCCCCCGGGGAGGCCCAGCATTTT
-	-	TRBV28	16	TRBJ2-3	CASRAFRDQYTDTQYF	TGTGCCAGCAGGGCTTTCCGGGATCAATACACAGATACGCAGTATTTT
once	TRBD1	TRBV5-6	17	TRBJ1-1	CASLRPRRGQGPTEAFF	TGTGCCAGCCTTCGTCCACGACGGGGACAGGGTCCCACTGAAGCTTTCTTT
-	TRBD1	TRBV5-6	14	TRBJ2-5	CASRNTGGQETQYF	TGTGCCAGCAGGAATACAGGGGGCCAAGAGACCCAGTACTTC
-	TRBD1	TRBV6-5	13	TRBJ2-7	CASRGQGIHEQYF	TGTGCCAGCAGGGGACAGGGTATCCACGAGCAGTACTTC
-	-	TRBV10-3	13	TRBJ2-5	CAISEPLKETQYF	TGTGCCATCAGTGAGCCCTTAAAAGAGACCCAGTACTTC
-	-	TRBV5-6	17	TRBJ2-1	CASSLVRARGIHNEQFF	TGTGCCAGCAGCTTGGTACGTGCACGGGGTATCCACAATGAGCAGTTCTTC
-	TRBD2	TRBV5-1	14	TRBJ2-1	CASSFSGSGNEQFF	TGCGCCAGCAGCTTTTCAGGTAGCGGGAATGAGCAGTTCTTC
-	TRBD1	TRBV28	16	TRBJ2-2	CASSRGQGRDTGELFF	TGTGCCAGCAGTCGTGGACAGGGGAGGGACACCGGGGAGCTGTTTTTT
-	TRBD2	TRBV10-1	16	TRBJ2-3	CASSEFSGSLADTQYF	TGCGCCAGCAGTGAGTTTAGCGGGAGTTTGGCAGATACGCAGTATTTT
-	-	TRBV10-1	13	TRBJ2-7	CASSESTPREQYF	TGCGCCAGCAGTGAGTCGACTCCTCGGGAGCAGTACTTC
-	TRBD1	TRBV5-1	16	TRBJ1-1	CASSLEPDRVGTEAFF	TGCGCCAGCAGCTTGGAACCTGACAGGGTGGGGACTGAAGCTTTCTTT